These 21 T cell receptor beta chains share one sample of origin, sequenced in a study of T cell responses to AZD1222 COVID-19 vaccine. Clones were sequenced by immunoSEQ multiplex PCR, and TCRdb holds only the in-frame ones, with some missing. The sample lists some 200,000 clones; 85% to 95% were seen once. The sequencing here drew on peripheral blood, taken on day 0 of AZD1222 vaccination. These receptors were collected from an adult in good health.

This chain links TRBV25-1 with TRBJ2-1; 11 bases match TRBD2. Germline V gene data show CDR1 as MGHDK and CDR2 as SYGVNS. There are 15 residues in the CDR3. V gave up 5 bases and J gave up 7 bases; unmatched junction bases: 7. The CDR3 nucleotides read TGTGCCAGCAGTACCCTAGCGGGGGGAAGAAATGAGCAGTTCTTC. It translates to CASSTLAGGRNEQFF. The complete variable domain, with remaining parts taken from reference TRBV25-1 and TRBJ2-1, reads EADIYQTPRYLVIGTGKKITLECSQTMGHDKMYWYQQDPGMELHLIHYSYGVNSTEKGDLSSESTVSRIRTEHFPLTLESARPSHTSQYLCASSTLAGGRNEQFFGPGTRLTVL.

The gene calls are TRBV19 and TRBJ1-5, with a weak D call TRBD1 (6 bases). Trimming cost V 5 bases and J 2 bases, with 10 bases left between them. The CDR3 totals 14 residues. Germline V gene sequence: CDR1 LNHDA, CDR2 SQIVND (reference sequence). The CDR3 protein is CASSRTAGNQPQHF. CDR3 nucleotide sequence: TGTGCCAGTAGTCGGACAGCGGGCAATCAGCCCCAGCATTTT.

V and J are TRBV19 and TRBJ2-3; D gene uncertain. The CDR3 length is 13 residues. Germline V CDR1 and CDR2: LNHDA, SQIVND (reference sequence). The V end was cut by 5 bases, the J end by 4 bases, with 10 bases between. The CDR3 bases are TGTGCCAGTAGTCGAGGACCTTCAGATACGCAGTATTTT. The encoded protein is CASSRGPSDTQYF.

This chain connects TRBV27 to TRBJ1-2, with no clear D. The length of the CDR3 is 14 residues. Trimming removed 3 bases at V and 5 bases at J, with 13 bases between. CDR1 and CDR2 from the germline V gene are MNHEY and SMNVEV (reference sequence). CDR3 protein: CASSLSNRRYGYTF. CDR3 DNA sequence: TGTGCCAGCAGTTTGTCTAATAGACGGTATGGCTACACCTTC.

The chain couples TRBV10-3 to TRBJ2-7, with no clear D. Trimming pared 3 bases from V and 1 base from J, leaving 10 bases between. CDR1 and CDR2 (germline): ENHRY, SYGVKD. This CDR3 has 14 residues. CDR3 protein: CAISDSPRSYEQYF. As DNA, the CDR3 is TGTGCCATCAGTGATAGTCCCAGGTCCTACGAGCAGTACTTC.

This chain links TRBV7-8 with TRBJ2-6; 8 nucleotides match TRBD1. The CDR3 covers 18 residues. The germline CDR1 and CDR2 sequences are SGHVS and FQNEAQ. V lost 5 bases and J lost 4; bases outside the gene matches: 13. The CDR3 here is CASSPPGQGMSGANVLTF. CDR3 DNA sequence: TGTGCCAGCAGCCCTCCCGGACAGGGAATGTCCGGGGCCAACGTCCTGACTTTC.

The rearrangement links TRBV3-1 (or the pseudogene TRBV3-2) to TRBJ1-1; a possible D gene is TRBD1 (5 bases). This CDR3 is built from 13 residues. The V gene lost 4 bases and the J gene lost 11 bases, with 17 bases spanning the gap. Germline loops: CDR1 LGHDT, CDR2 YNNKEL (reference sequence). Written as DNA, the CDR3 is TGTGCCAGCAGCCGCGACAGTCACAATTACGCTTTCTTT. Translated, it gives CASSRDSHNYAFF.

The chain combines TRBV19 with TRBJ1-2, with D perhaps matching TRBD1 (6 bases). Per germline, CDR1 LNHDA and CDR2 SQIVND (reference sequence). The V gene lost 4 bases and the J gene lost 0 bases, with 18 bases spanning the gap. The CDR3 length is 17 residues. The CDR3 spells CASSTGQTIIANYGYTF. CDR3 sequence (DNA): TGTGCCAGTAGTACAGGACAGACCATTATAGCTAACTATGGCTACACCTTC.

The genes are TRBV19 and TRBJ1-1; D not resolved. V shed 1 base and J shed 8 bases, with 20 bases lying between them. Germline V gives CDR1 LNHDA, CDR2 SQIVND (reference sequence). This CDR3 is built from 16 residues. The CDR3 nucleotides are TGTGCCAGTAGTATAGTACCGGGGTCCTCACTGATCGAAGCTTTCTTT. Protein sequence: CASSIVPGSSLIEAFF. Supplemented by reference TRBV19 and TRBJ1-1, the full variable domain reads DGGITQSPKYLFRKEGQNVTLSCEQNLNHDAMYWYRQDPGQGLRLIYYSQIVNDFQKGDIAEGYSVSREKKESFPLTVTSAQKNPTAFYLCASSIVPGSSLIEAFFGQGTRLTVV.

V gene TRBV7-6 combines with J gene TRBJ1-1; D remains unclear. The CDR3 runs to 16 residues. From germline, CDR1 is SGHVS and CDR2 FNYEAQ. V lost 5 bases and J lost 2, with 18 bases in between. CDR3 sequence: CASSTPRVGRNTEAFF. CDR3 DNA sequence: TGTGCCAGCAGCACCCCGCGGGTAGGCCGAAACACTGAAGCTTTCTTT.

The rearrangement joins TRBV25-1 to TRBJ1-1, with a weak D call TRBD1 (5 bases). V was cut by 8 bases and J by 0 bases, with 10 bases left in between. Germline lookup yields CDR1 MGHDK and CDR2 SYGVNS. The CDR3 extends over 13 amino acids. The CDR3 reads CASRTRVNTEAFF. The CDR3 bases are TGTGCCAGCCGGACCAGGGTGAACACTGAAGCTTTCTTT.

The chain carries TRBV6-6 and TRBJ2-2; D call uncertain. Looked up from germline, CDR1 is MNHNY and CDR2 is SVGAGI (reference sequence). The CDR3 runs to 16 residues. Trimming shortened V by 8 bases and J by 0 bases, and 16 bases separated the two germline ends. The CDR3 bases are TGTGCCAGCCGTAGTTCGCAGACCGCGAACACCGGGGAGCTGTTTTTT. Translated, it gives CASRSSQTANTGELFF.

The chain combines TRBV7-2 with TRBJ2-7; D might be TRBD1 (6 bases). CDR1 is SGHTA and CDR2 is FQGNSA in the germline V gene. The CDR3 extends over 12 amino acids. V lost 1 base to trimming and J lost 6 bases, with 7 bases between them. CDR3 protein: CASSLEGVEQYF. CDR3 nucleotide sequence: TGTGCCAGCAGCTTAGAGGGGGTCGAGCAGTACTTC.

The V and J genes are TRBV7-2 and TRBJ1-5, with D possibly being TRBD1 (5 bases). V was clipped by 5 bases and J by 4 bases, with 18 bases between them. CDR1 is SGHTA and CDR2 is FQGNSA in the germline V gene. CDR3 length: 16 amino acids. The CDR3 DNA sequence: TGTGCCAGCAGCCAAGAAGGGGCAGTATCAAATCAGCCCCAGCATTTT. Its protein product is CASSQEGAVSNQPQHF.

This clone has just a few counts. V gene TRBV10-2 combines with J gene TRBJ1-1, with 7 bases fitting TRBD1. The CDR3 covers 13 residues. CDR1 and CDR2 from the germline V gene are WSHSY and SAAADI. Trimming took 3 bases from V and 11 from J; bases not matched to a gene: 9. The CDR3 sequence is CASSEFMTGSAFF. The CDR3 nucleotides are TGCGCCAGCAGTGAATTTATGACAGGGAGCGCTTTCTTT.

The chain carries TRBV6-5 and TRBJ1-1, with 7 nucleotides matching TRBD1. J lost 3 bases, V lost 6 bases, and 4 bases had no gene match. The CDR3 has 13 residues. CDR1 and CDR2 (germline): MNHEY, SVGAGI. The DNA of the CDR3 is TGTGCCAGCAGCCGAACAGGGGACACTGAAGCTTTCTTT. Translated: CASSRTGDTEAFF.

The genes are TRBV13 and TRBJ2-2; D perhaps matches TRBD2 (5 bases). Trimming cost V 0 bases and J 1 base, with 6 bases left between them. This CDR3 is 15 amino acids long. Germline lookup yields CDR1 PRHDT and CDR2 FYEKMQ (reference sequence). The CDR3 sequence is CASSLGLVNTGELFF. The CDR3, as DNA: TGTGCCAGCAGCTTAGGACTAGTGAACACCGGGGAGCTGTTTTTT.

The chain has TRBV7-2 and TRBJ2-5; D uncertain. The CDR3 totals 13 residues. Germline CDR1 is SGHTA and CDR2 is FQGNSA. V was clipped by 2 bases and J by 2 bases, with 6 bases between them. The CDR3 bases are TGTGCCAGCAGCTTATGGCAGCAAGAGACCCAGTACTTC. It specifies CASSLWQQETQYF. Combining the CDR3 with reference TRBV7-2 and TRBJ2-5 gives the whole variable domain GAGVSQSPSNKVTEKGKDVELRCDPISGHTALYWYRQSLGQGLEFLIYFQGNSAPDKSGLPSDRFSAERTGGSVSTLTIQRTQQEDSAVYLCASSLWQQETQYFGPGTRLLVL.

The gene calls are TRBV30 and TRBJ1-2, with D uncertain. Per the germline V gene, CDR1 is GTSNPN and CDR2 is SVGIG (reference sequence). V lost 5 bases to trimming and J lost 5 bases, with 9 bases between them. This CDR3 region has 11 residues. CDR3 amino acids: CAWDLGYGYTF. CDR3 coding DNA: TGTGCCTGGGACTTAGGGTATGGCTACACCTTC.

The V call is TRBV6-5, the J call TRBJ1-6; 9 positions match TRBD1. CDR3 length: 15 residues. Germline assignment: CDR1 MNHEY and CDR2 SVGAGI. V lost 6 bases to trimming and J lost 10 bases; unmatched junction nucleotides: 10. CDR3 bases: TGTGCCAGCAGCTACCGGGACAGGGAAGGATCACCCCTCCACTTT. This encodes CASSYRDREGSPLHF.

The chain links TRBV7-6 to TRBJ2-1, with 11 nucleotides matching TRBD2. There are 15 residues in the CDR3. J was trimmed by 1 base and V by 6 bases; bases with no gene match: 2. CDR1 and CDR2 (germline): SGHVS, FNYEAQ. This CDR3 is CASSSSGGSYNEQFF. For the CDR3, the DNA is TGTGCCAGCAGTTCTAGCGGGGGGTCCTACAATGAGCAGTTCTTC.